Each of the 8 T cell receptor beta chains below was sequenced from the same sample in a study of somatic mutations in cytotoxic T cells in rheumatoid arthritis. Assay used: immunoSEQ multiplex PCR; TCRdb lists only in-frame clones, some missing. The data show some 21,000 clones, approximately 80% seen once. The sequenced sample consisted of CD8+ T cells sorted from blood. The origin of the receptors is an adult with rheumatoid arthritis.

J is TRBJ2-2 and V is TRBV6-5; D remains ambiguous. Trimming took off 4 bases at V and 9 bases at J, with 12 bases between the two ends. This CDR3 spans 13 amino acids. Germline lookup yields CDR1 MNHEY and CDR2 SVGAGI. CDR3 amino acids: CASSLGRHRELFF. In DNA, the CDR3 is TGTGCCAGCAGTTTAGGACGGCACCGGGAGCTGTTTTTT.

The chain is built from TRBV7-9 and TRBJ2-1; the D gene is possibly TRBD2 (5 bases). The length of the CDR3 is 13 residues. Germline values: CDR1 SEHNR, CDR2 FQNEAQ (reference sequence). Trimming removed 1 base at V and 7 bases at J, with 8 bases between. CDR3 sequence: CASSLGGENEQFF. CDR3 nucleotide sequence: TGTGCCAGCAGCTTAGGTGGGGAGAATGAGCAGTTCTTC.

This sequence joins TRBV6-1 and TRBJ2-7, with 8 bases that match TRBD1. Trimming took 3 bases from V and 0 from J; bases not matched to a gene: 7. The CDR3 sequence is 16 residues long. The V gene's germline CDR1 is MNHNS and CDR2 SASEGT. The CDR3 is CASSDLRTGSSYEQYF. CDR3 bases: TGTGCCAGCAGTGATCTCAGGACAGGGAGCTCCTACGAGCAGTACTTC.

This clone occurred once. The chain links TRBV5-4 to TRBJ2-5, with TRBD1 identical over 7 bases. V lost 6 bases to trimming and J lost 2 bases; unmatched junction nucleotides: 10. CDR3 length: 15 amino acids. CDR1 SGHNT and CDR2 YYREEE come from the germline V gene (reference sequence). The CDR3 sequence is CASKYGTEKQETQYF. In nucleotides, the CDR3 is TGTGCCAGCAAGTATGGGACAGAGAAACAAGAGACCCAGTACTTC.

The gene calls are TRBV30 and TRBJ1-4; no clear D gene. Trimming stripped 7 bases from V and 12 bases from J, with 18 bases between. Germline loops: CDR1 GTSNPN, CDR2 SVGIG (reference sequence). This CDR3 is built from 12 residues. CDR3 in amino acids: CASSKDPQELFF. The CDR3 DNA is TGTGCCTCCAGTAAGGACCCCCAGGAACTGTTTTTT.

DNA of the CDR3: TGCGCCAGCAGCCAGGGGACTAGCGGGGGGCCGACCACAGATACGCAGTATTTT. This encodes CASSQGTSGGPTTDTQYF. The chain uses TRBV5-1 and TRBJ2-3; 15 bases agree with TRBD2. Germline CDR1 reads SGHRS; CDR2 reads YFSETQ. After removal of 4 bases from V and 2 bases from J, the junction contained 8 bases not matched to a gene. The CDR3 is made up of 18 amino acids.

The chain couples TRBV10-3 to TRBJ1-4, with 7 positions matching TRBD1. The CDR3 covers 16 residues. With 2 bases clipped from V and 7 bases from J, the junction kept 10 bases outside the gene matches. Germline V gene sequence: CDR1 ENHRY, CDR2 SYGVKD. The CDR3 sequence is CAISEGREGAGEKLFF. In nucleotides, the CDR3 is TGTGCCATCAGTGAGGGCCGTGAGGGGGCTGGTGAAAAACTGTTTTTT.

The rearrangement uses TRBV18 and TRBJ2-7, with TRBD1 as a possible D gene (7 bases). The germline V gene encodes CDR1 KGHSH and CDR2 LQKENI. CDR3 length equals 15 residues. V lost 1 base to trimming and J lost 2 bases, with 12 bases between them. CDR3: CASSPLRDSTYEQYF. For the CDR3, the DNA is TGTGCCAGCTCACCACTGCGGGACAGCACCTACGAGCAGTACTTC.